One and the same sample provided the 18 T cell receptor beta chains below, sequenced in a study of blood T cell repertoires in COVID-19. Sequencing was performed with immunoSEQ multiplex PCR; in TCRdb, only in-frame clones are kept and a portion is missing. The table lists 100,000 to 150,000 clones, roughly 80% of them singletons. The sample comprised peripheral blood. These receptors all stem from a woman between 50 and 59 years old with acute or convalescent COVID-19.

Comments on this clone: Other DNA sequences within the sample encode an identical CDR3. V and J are TRBV2 and TRBJ1-4, with D possibly TRBD1 on 5 matching bases. CDR1 and CDR2 (germline): SNHLY, FYNNEI. The germline V and J ends were trimmed by 3 bases and 7 bases, with 9 bases remaining between them. The CDR3 is made up of 13 amino acids. The CDR3 DNA reads as TGTGCCAGCAGTGATGGGGGACTTGAAAAACTGTTTTTT. Amino acid sequence: CASSDGGLEKLFF. Full variable domain (outside the CDR3, taken from reference TRBV2 and TRBJ1-4): EPEVTQTPSHQVTQMGQEVILRCVPISNHLYFYWYRQILGQKVEFLVSFYNNEISEKSEIFDDQFSVERPDGSNFTLKIRSTKLEDSAMYFCASSDGGLEKLFFGSGTQLSVL.

Written as DNA, the CDR3 is TGCGCCAGCAGCCCCCGTGTCGATTCACCCCTCCACTTT. Translation: CASSPRVDSPLHF. The V and J genes are TRBV5-1 and TRBJ1-6; D is uncertain. V lost 4 bases to trimming and J lost 8 bases, with 10 bases between them. Germline V lookup: CDR1 SGHRS, CDR2 YFSETQ. This CDR3 is 13 amino acids long.

The chain links TRBV6-1 to TRBJ1-1; tentative D call: TRBD1 (5 bases). The germline V gene has CDR1 MNHNS and CDR2 SASEGT. The CDR3 length is 12 residues. V was shortened by 3 bases and J by 7 bases, with 9 bases between the two germline ends. In DNA, the CDR3 is TGTGCCAGCAGTGAGGGGCTGCGTGAAGCTTTCTTT. Translation: CASSEGLREAFF.

The chain is built from TRBV2 and TRBJ2-2; D is undetermined. The V end was cut by 7 bases, the J end by 5 bases, with 11 bases between. The CDR3 is made up of 13 amino acids. Germline-derived CDR1 and CDR2 are SNHLY and FYNNEI. The CDR3 sequence is CASIPDGTGELFF. The DNA of the CDR3 is TGTGCCAGCATTCCAGACGGGACCGGGGAGCTGTTTTTT.

The chain carries TRBV9 and TRBJ1-6; 11 bases are shared with TRBD1. Trimming took 4 bases from V and 12 from J; bases not matched to a gene: 12. Per the germline V gene, CDR1 is SGDLS and CDR2 is YYNGEE. The CDR3 sequence is 16 residues long. The chain's CDR3 is CASSSQDRGLLGPLHF. DNA for the CDR3: TGTGCCAGCAGCTCCCAGGACAGGGGGCTCCTAGGACCCCTCCACTTT.

There are a few counts of this clone. The V gene is TRBV24-1, the J gene TRBJ2-3, with 12 bases aligning to TRBD1. Per germline, CDR1 KGHDR and CDR2 SFDVKD. V lost 7 bases to trimming and J lost 5 bases; unmatched junction nucleotides: 3. The CDR3 sequence is 14 residues long. CDR3: CATSRDRGQDTQYF. In nucleotides, the CDR3 is TGTGCCACCAGCAGGGACAGGGGGCAAGATACGCAGTATTTT.

This rearrangement joins TRBV24-1 to TRBJ2-7; D is perhaps TRBD2 (5 bases). V gave up 4 bases and J gave up 5 bases, with 11 bases separating them. Germline CDR1 reads KGHDR; CDR2 reads SFDVKD. The CDR3 runs to 13 residues. The CDR3 bases are TGTGCCACCAGTGACCCCGGGATAGACGAGCAGTACTTC. As protein: CATSDPGIDEQYF.

V and J are TRBV6-5 and TRBJ2-3; D perhaps matches TRBD2 (6 bases). V lost 2 bases, J lost 3 bases, and 15 bases lay in between. The CDR3 loop spans 16 amino acids. The V gene's germline CDR1 is MNHEY and CDR2 SVGAGI. The CDR3 coding sequence is TGTGCCAGCAGTTACGGTGCCCCGAGCGGGACAGATACGCAGTATTTT. It yields the protein CASSYGAPSGTDTQYF.

The genes are TRBV6-4 and TRBJ1-2; 8 bases are a match to TRBD1. This CDR3 comprises 14 residues. After removal of 4 bases from V and 12 bases from J, the junction contained 13 bases not matched to a gene. CDR1 MRHNA and CDR2 SNTAGT come from the germline V gene. CDR3 in amino acids: CASSGTTGECENTF. The CDR3 nucleotides read TGTGCCAGCAGTGGGACGACAGGGGAATGCGAAAACACCTTC.

V is TRBV3-1 (or the pseudogene TRBV3-2) and J is TRBJ1-6, with unresolved D. The CDR3 consists of 13 residues. The V end was cut by 2 bases, the J end by 10 bases, with 9 bases between. Germline CDR1 and CDR2: LGHDT and YNNKEL (reference sequence). The CDR3 loop is CASSQTPGSPLHF. The CDR3 nucleotides read TGTGCCAGCAGCCAAACACCGGGGTCACCCCTCCACTTT.

The chain is built from TRBV6-1 and TRBJ1-5; 9 bases are shared with TRBD1. Unmatched junction bases numbered 9, after V lost 2 bases and J lost 4 bases. Germline V gene sequence: CDR1 MNHNS, CDR2 SASEGT. This CDR3 region has 17 residues. The CDR3 region is CASSETLWTGVNQPQHF. The CDR3 DNA is TGTGCCAGCAGTGAAACTCTCTGGACAGGGGTAAATCAGCCCCAGCATTTT.

V and J are TRBV5-6 and TRBJ2-3; possibly TRBD2 for D (7 bases). V was clipped by 6 bases and J by 1 base, with 15 bases between them. The germline gives CDR1 SGHDT, CDR2 YYEEEE. The CDR3 length is 15 residues. The CDR3 is CASTYYGGRTDTQYF. DNA for the CDR3: TGTGCCAGCACCTATTACGGGGGGCGCACAGATACGCAGTATTTT.

The V and J genes are TRBV28 and TRBJ1-3; D remains ambiguous. The CDR3 is 12 amino acids. The ends were cut back, 5 bases at V and 4 bases at J, with 6 bases in the middle. Germline V lookup: CDR1 MDHEN, CDR2 SYDVKM. CDR3 coding DNA: TGTGCCAGCAGTCGCCTAGGAAACACCATATATTTT. This sequence encodes CASSRLGNTIYF. The complete variable domain, with remaining parts taken from reference TRBV28 and TRBJ1-3, reads DVKVTQSSRYLVKRTGEKVFLECVQDMDHENMFWYRQDPGLGLRLIYFSYDVKMKEKGDIPEGYSVSREKKERFSLILESASTNQTSMYLCASSRLGNTIYFGEGSWLTVV.

The rearrangement uses TRBV28 and TRBJ2-3; D is perhaps TRBD2 (6 bases). The CDR3 is made up of 17 amino acids. Germline V gene lookup returns CDR1 MDHEN and CDR2 SYDVKM. Deletions cut 6 bases from V and 1 base from J, with 20 bases between. This CDR3 reads CASRPSPGLPGTDTQYF. The CDR3 DNA follows: TGTGCCAGCAGACCGTCCCCGGGACTTCCAGGCACAGATACGCAGTATTTT.

The chain recombines TRBV7-3 with TRBJ2-2, with a tentative D call TRBD2 (5 bases). Looked up from germline, CDR1 is SGHTA and CDR2 is FQGTGA. With 5 bases removed from V and 4 bases from J, the gap between germline ends came to 14 bases. CDR3 length: 15 residues. Here the CDR3 reads CASSPTSGSTGELFF. The CDR3 nucleotides read TGTGCCAGCAGCCCCACCTCGGGGAGCACCGGGGAGCTGTTTTTT.

This clone was detected only a few times. The V call is TRBV7-6, the J call TRBJ2-7; 8 nucleotides agree with TRBD1. V lost 5 bases to trimming and J lost 3 bases; unmatched junction nucleotides: 6. The CDR3 is made up of 14 amino acids. CDR1 SGHVS and CDR2 FNYEAQ come from the germline V gene. CDR3 region: CASSLQQGDYEQYF. CDR3 nucleotide sequence: TGTGCCAGCAGCCTCCAACAGGGGGACTACGAGCAGTACTTC.

This clone was seen a single time. J is TRBJ2-7 and V is TRBV12-5, with D unresolved. V lost 1 base and J 6 bases, leaving 13 bases between the germline ends. Per the germline V gene, CDR1 is LGHNT and CDR2 is FRNRAP. The CDR3 consists of 14 residues. The DNA for the CDR3 is TGTGCTAGTGGTTTGGGGGCCTCGGTGGGCGAGCAGTACTTC. This codes for CASGLGASVGEQYF. Supplemented by reference TRBV12-5 and TRBJ2-7, the full variable domain reads DARVTQTPRHKVTEMGQEVTMRCQPILGHNTVFWYRQTMMQGLELLAYFRNRAPLDDSGMPKDRFSAEMPDATLATLKIQPSEPRDSAVYFCASGLGASVGEQYFGPGTRLTVT.

The chain carries TRBV6-5 and TRBJ2-7; 8 bases align to TRBD1. CDR1 MNHEY and CDR2 SVGAGI come from the germline V gene. The CDR3 runs 14 residues. V shed 9 bases and J 2 bases; nucleotides not matched to a gene: 9. The CDR3 region has the DNA TGTGCCAGTCACAACGGACAGGGCCCCTACGAGCAGTACTTC. This sequence encodes CASHNGQGPYEQYF.